Listed below are T cell receptor beta chains from one sample, sequenced in a study of cytomegalovirus exposure and HLA in healthy donors. TCRdb keeps only in-frame clones here, not all; method: immunoSEQ multiplex PCR. The table has 90,000 to 100,000 clones, roughly four fifths seen once; the top ten hold about 4%. The sequencing sample was made of PBMCs. The receptors were sampled from a man between 50 and 59 years old in good health and CMV-seronegative. Each CDR3 is given with its conserved first and last residue. D genes are given only for firm matches. Not all rows give a size; the values are once, few, many and, for expanded clones, a class.

>-|-|14|TRBV28|TRBJ2-1
CASSSTLGGHEQFF
TGTGCCAGCAGTTCAACTCTTGGCGGCCATGAGCAGTTCTTC
>-|few|14|TRBV19|TRBJ1-1
CASSTLPGNTEAFF
TGTGCCAGTAGTACGTTACCAGGGAACACTGAAGCTTTCTTT
>-|-|15|TRBV5-4|TRBJ1-2
CASSLGQGPNYGYTF
TGTGCCAGCAGCTTGGGCCAGGGGCCAAACTATGGCTACACCTTC
>-|-|13|TRBV28|TRBJ2-1
CASSTPPHSEQFF
TGTGCCAGCAGTACCCCCCCGCATAGTGAGCAGTTCTTC
>TRBD2|-|16|TRBV9|TRBJ2-7
CASSPEGLAGPYEQYF
TGTGCCAGCAGCCCGGAGGGACTAGCGGGGCCCTACGAGCAGTACTTC
>-|-|15|TRBV11-2|TRBJ2-7
CASSLASQANYEQYF
TGTGCCAGCAGCTTAGCGTCACAGGCAAACTACGAGCAGTACTTC
>-|-|13|TRBV6-5|TRBJ2-7
CASSPRAGREQYF
TGTGCCAGCAGTCCTCGCGCAGGGCGGGAGCAGTACTTC
>-|-|13|TRBV2|TRBJ1-2
CASRTASNYGYTF
TGTGCCTCCCGGACAGCTTCTAACTATGGCTACACCTTC
>TRBD1|once|12|TRBV6-1|TRBJ2-5
CALGTDWGTQYF
TGTGCCCTTGGGACAGACTGGGGGACCCAGTACTTC
>TRBD2|-|14|TRBV5-1|TRBJ2-7
CASSFSGSIYEQYF
TGCGCCAGCAGCTTCAGCGGGAGTATCTACGAGCAGTACTTC
>TRBD1|once|14|TRBV27|TRBJ1-5
CASAGQGSNQPQHF
TGTGCCAGCGCGGGACAGGGTAGCAATCAGCCCCAGCATTTT
>-|-|19|TRBV10-1|TRBJ2-6
CASSERTAGNHSGANVLTF
TGCGCCAGCAGTGAAAGAACGGCAGGGAACCACTCTGGGGCCAACGTCCTGACTTTC
>-|-|15|TRBV28|TRBJ2-7
CASSLGPGGGYEQYF
TGTGCCAGCAGTTTAGGCCCGGGGGGCGGCTACGAGCAGTACTTC
>TRBD1|-|19|TRBV6-1|TRBJ2-3
CASSVIGSWTGSSTDTQYF
TGTGCCAGCAGTGTTATCGGGTCGTGGACAGGGTCAAGCACAGATACGCAGTATTTT
>-|few|12|TRBV10-3|TRBJ2-5
CAIGRQQETQYF
TGTGCCATCGGTAGACAGCAAGAGACCCAGTACTTC
>TRBD2|-|18|TRBV5-1|TRBJ2-3
CASSYGGLAGGSRDTQYF
TGCGCCAGCAGCTACGGCGGACTAGCGGGAGGTAGTAGGGATACGCAGTATTTT
>-|-|15|TRBV18|TRBJ1-1
CASSLLTDANTEAFF
TGTGCCAGCTCACTCTTGACAGACGCGAACACTGAAGCTTTCTTT
>-|-|13|TRBV27|TRBJ2-1
CASSLPSGGEQFF
TGTGCCAGCAGTTTACCCAGCGGTGGTGAGCAGTTCTTC
>TRBD2|-|15|TRBV6-5|TRBJ2-3
CASSYTASGPDTQYF
TGTGCCAGCAGTTACACGGCTAGCGGGCCAGATACGCAGTATTTT
>-|-|11|TRBV20-1|TRBJ2-5
CSARDRETQYF
TGCAGTGCTAGAGATAGAGAGACCCAGTACTTC
>TRBD1|-|13|TRBV5-6|TRBJ2-5
CASSLGTGGEQYF
TGTGCCAGCAGCTTAGGGACAGGGGGAGAGCAGTACTTC
>TRBD1|few|17|TRBV5-1|TRBJ2-1
CASSRPRTGASYNEQFF
TGCGCCAGCAGCCGTCCGAGGACAGGGGCCTCCTACAATGAGCAGTTCTTC
>-|-|13|TRBV6-4|TRBJ2-3
CASGAGHTDTQYF
TGTGCCAGCGGAGCGGGACACACAGATACGCAGTATTTT
>TRBD1|few|15|TRBV5-1|TRBJ2-2
CASSLTGGYTGELFF
TGCGCCAGCAGCTTGACAGGGGGTTACACCGGGGAGCTGTTTTTT
>-|-|17|TRBV7-2|TRBJ1-5
CASSLTGLSSSDQPQHF
TGTGCCAGCAGCTTGACCGGCTTGTCTTCGAGCGATCAGCCCCAGCATTTT
>TRBD1|-|14|TRBV5-4|TRBJ1-2
CASAPGQGIDGYTF
TGTGCCAGCGCACCGGGACAGGGTATTGATGGCTACACCTTC
>TRBD2|-|17|TRBV28|TRBJ2-3
CASSSWTSGGSTDTQYF
TGTGCCAGCAGTTCGTGGACTAGCGGGGGAAGCACAGATACGCAGTATTTT
>-|-|16|TRBV5-1|TRBJ2-2
CASSLYIRGNTGELFF
TGCGCCAGCAGCTTATACATCAGGGGGAACACCGGGGAGCTGTTTTTT
>TRBD2|-|19|TRBV27|TRBJ2-1
CASSLYHSRGLAGFHEQFF
TGTGCCAGCAGTTTATACCATTCTCGGGGACTAGCGGGATTCCATGAGCAGTTCTTC
>TRBD1|-|16|TRBV5-4|TRBJ2-5
CASGPPGGTGQETQYF
TGTGCCAGCGGCCCTCCTGGGGGGACAGGCCAAGAGACCCAGTACTTC
>TRBD2|-|13|TRBV6-5|TRBJ2-5
CASSYLAGETQYF
TGTGCCAGCAGTTACCTAGCGGGAGAGACCCAGTACTTC
>TRBD2|-|16|TRBV7-9|TRBJ2-7
CASSPTRRGRAWEQYF
TGTGCCAGCAGCCCTACTCGGCGCGGGAGGGCTTGGGAGCAGTACTTC
>-|-|15|TRBV5-4|TRBJ2-5
CASSGGGTPQETQYF
TGTGCCAGCAGCGGCGGCGGGACTCCACAAGAGACCCAGTACTTC